The entry that follows covers one T cell receptor (beta chain) sequence. It has no known antigen specificity. Base qualities are missing; no much larger clone stands one base away. Enrolling through a virtual design, the prospective study's participants ranged in age from roughly 18 to 95 years and lived across roughly 23 United States geographic areas. In the prospective study, participants were assigned to cohorts based on the clinical history participants reported in a screening survey and a study questionnaire. Recovered participants in ImmuneRACE Cohort 3 were defined by two consecutive negative NP/OP PCR tests, clearance by a healthcare professional, or resolution of symptoms. Each participant in the prospective study had whole blood, serum and a nasopharyngeal or oropharyngeal swab collected by mobile phlebotomists. Prospective study participants could optionally give additional blood draws and questionnaires over a roughly 2-month period. Before DNA extraction, blood samples from the prospective study were shipped at room temperature or frozen.

The CDR3 has 16 amino acids, counting the end cysteine and phenylalanine. Just the 48-base CDR3 DNA is kept, in frame starting at base 1. Trimming removed 5 bases from V and 3 bases from J, leaving 20 bases between the germline ends. From the germline V gene (reference sequence), CDR1 is LNHNV and CDR2 is YYDKDF. The immunoSEQ Assay, a bias-controlled multiplex PCR, was used to amplify TCRbeta CDR3 regions from genomic DNA. As for the original processing: The number of nucleated cells in each sample was estimated by amplification of reference gene primers within the assay. Sequence reads were collapsed and filtered to measure the absolute abundance of every unique TCRbeta CDR3 rearrangement. For each sample, productive Simpson clonality was calculated as the square root of Simpson's diversity index over productive rearrangements. This is the immuneACCESS table as TCRdb keeps it, with only in-frame sequences that have V and J called. A part of the clones is gone; compared with another copy, unresolved V genes explain less than half, and the rest is unexplained. The DNA gave D and trimming, while V, J and clone size come from that table. This sample gives roughly 500,000 clones in total; roughly 90% of them show up just once. The top ten clones comprise approximately 2% of the sample.

These data are taken from a study of blood T cell repertoires in COVID-19 (TCRdb year 2020). About the full investigation: Collaborator samples came from the United States, Italy and Spain and covered acute and convalescent phases of COVID-19. The prospective study material was composed of cDNA or gDNA derived from T cells, B-cell-depleted T cells, or PBMCs. The dataset comprised deeply sampled blood TCRbeta repertoires from subjects exposed to, actively infected with, or recovered from COVID-19. A freely available public database, intended as a resource for researchers studying the immune response to SARS-CoV-2, is where the repertoires were released. Samples came from the ongoing ImmuneRACE study (first 160 participants) plus 1,254 subjects from 6 global collaborators. The sample metadata nearly always contained a de-identified subject ID, COVID-19 status, age in years and sex. Where available, HLA class I and class II types were taken from metadata supplied by the sample provider and were not determined by assay-based typing.

Overall study results and their limits: Clinical and demographic metadata were provided uncurated, with the amount varying by source and participant.

The sequence links TRBV15 to TRBJ2-7; the D region possibly corresponds to TRBD1 (6 bases align). The sequencing sample was made of PBMCs or T cells enriched from blood (not recorded which). The sequence came from a woman between 40 and 55 years old who had recovered from COVID-19. The nucleotide sequence reads TGTGCCACCAGCGGGGGCCCAGGGCAGTCCCTCTACGAGCAGTACTTC. Its coded protein is CATSGGPGQSLYEQYF.